This T cell receptor (beta chain) stems from a study of long-term antiretroviral therapy in people with HIV. Running of the v3.0 immunoSEQ assay took place at survey level. Only in-frame clones appear in the TCRdb table, and some are missing; sequencing was by immunoSEQ multiplex PCR. The table records tens of thousands of clones, over 80% of them present only once. V was pared by 0 bases and J by 7 bases, with 10 bases between. Germline loops: CDR1 SGHTA, CDR2 FQGNSA. CDR3 length: 13 residues. This clonotype originated in a woman in her thirties or forties with HIV. The chain recombines TRBV7-2 with TRBJ2-7, with unresolved D. Specimen: unsorted PBMCs, collected 1.2 years after starting antiretroviral therapy. CDR3 nucleotides: TGTGCCAGCAGCTTAGCCGTGACGTGGGAGCAGTACTTC. Protein sequence: CASSLAVTWEQYF.